Below, 3 T cell receptor beta chains from the same sample are listed, as sequenced in a study of cytomegalovirus exposure and HLA in healthy donors. Both 60 Vbeta primers and 13 Jbeta primers went into the PCR. Sequencing used immunoSEQ multiplex PCR; TCRdb keeps in-frame clones, though not all of them. This sample carries fewer than 350,000 clones, around 90% of them seen once, and the ten largest clones take about 2.5%. Sequenced material: PBMCs. All receptors come from a woman under 30 in good health and CMV-seronegative.

The chain links TRBV7-9 to TRBJ1-1, with D uncertain. There are 12 residues in the CDR3. CDR1 SEHNR and CDR2 FQNEAQ come from the germline V gene (reference sequence). CDR3 sequence reads: CSAQTGDTEAFF. The CDR3 nucleotides are TGTTCCGCACAGACCGGGGACACTGAAGCTTTCTTT.

This chain links TRBV18 with TRBJ1-4; 9 positions match TRBD1. CDR3 length: 15 amino acids. The junction had 7 bases not matched to a gene; V was cut back by 3 bases and J by 8 bases. Per germline, CDR1 KGHSH and CDR2 LQKENI. Here the CDR3 DNA reads TGTGCCAGCTCACCTCCGGGACAGGGAAACGAAAAACTGTTTTTT. As protein: CASSPPGQGNEKLFF.

This rearrangement joins TRBV7-9 to TRBJ2-3; the match to TRBD2 covers 7 bases. Germline V gene lookup returns CDR1 SEHNR and CDR2 FQNEAQ (reference sequence). Unmatched junction bases numbered 6, after V lost 3 bases and J lost 3 bases. The CDR3 spans 15 residues. This CDR3 is CASSLRPGGTDTQYF. CDR3 coding DNA: TGTGCCAGCAGCTTGAGGCCGGGGGGTACAGATACGCAGTATTTT.